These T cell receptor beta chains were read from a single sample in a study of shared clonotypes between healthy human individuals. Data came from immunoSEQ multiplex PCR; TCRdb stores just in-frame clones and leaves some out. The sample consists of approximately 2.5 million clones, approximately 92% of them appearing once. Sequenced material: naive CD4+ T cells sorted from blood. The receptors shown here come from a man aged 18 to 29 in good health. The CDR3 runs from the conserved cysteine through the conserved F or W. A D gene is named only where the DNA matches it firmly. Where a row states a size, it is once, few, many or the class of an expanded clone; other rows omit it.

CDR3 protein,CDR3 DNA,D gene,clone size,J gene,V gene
CASSRLGQGVNEQFF,TGTGCCAGCAGCCGTTTGGGACAGGGGGTCAATGAGCAGTTCTTC,TRBD1,NA,TRBJ2-1,TRBV5-4
CASSIDSLDGRTQYF,TGTGCCAGTAGTATAGATTCCCTTGACGGGCGGACCCAGTACTTC,NA,NA,TRBJ2-5,TRBV19
CASIGGQLAASPLHF,TGTGCCAGCATCGGGGGGCAGCTTGCGGCCTCACCCCTCCACTTT,NA,few,TRBJ1-6,TRBV6-1
CASVSEPGDYEQYF,TGTGCCAGCGTCTCGGAGCCGGGTGACTACGAGCAGTACTTC,NA,NA,TRBJ2-7,TRBV5-6
CASSEQGGGSGNTIYF,TGTGCCAGCAGTGAACAGGGAGGGGGCTCTGGAAACACCATATATTTT,NA,once,TRBJ1-3,TRBV2
CASSLSRSGSYTGELFF,TGTGCCAGCAGTTTATCGCGGAGCGGGTCTTACACCGGGGAGCTGTTTTTT,NA,NA,TRBJ2-2,TRBV27
CASSEYGEGPYEQYF,TGTGCCAGCAGTGAATATGGGGAGGGGCCCTACGAGCAGTACTTC,TRBD2,NA,TRBJ2-7,TRBV25-1
CARILRGSQPQHF,TGTGCCAGAATACTCAGGGGAAGCCAGCCCCAGCATTTT,NA,NA,TRBJ1-5,TRBV6-1
CASRGSGSDTQYF,TGTGCCAGCAGAGGTAGCGGGAGTGATACGCAGTATTTT,TRBD2,NA,TRBJ2-3,TRBV11-2
CSVEAPLRIDTQYF,TGCAGCGTTGAAGCACCCCTCAGGATAGATACGCAGTATTTT,NA,NA,TRBJ2-3,TRBV29-1
CASSYSSSSYEQYF,TGTGCCAGCAGTTACTCGAGTAGCTCCTACGAGCAGTACTTC,NA,NA,TRBJ2-7,TRBV6-6
CASSLRPSVDVGNEQFF,TGCGCCAGCAGCTTAAGGCCCTCCGTGGATGTGGGCAATGAGCAGTTCTTC,NA,NA,TRBJ2-1,TRBV5-1
CASKDRTNQPQHF,TGTGCCAGCAAAGACAGGACGAATCAGCCCCAGCATTTT,NA,few,TRBJ1-5,TRBV2
CASSIEGASNQPQHF,TGTGCCAGTAGTATAGAAGGGGCTAGCAATCAGCCCCAGCATTTT,NA,NA,TRBJ1-5,TRBV19
CASSYGSTSSEQFF,TGCGCCAGCAGCTATGGGTCGACGAGCAGTGAGCAGTTCTTC,NA,NA,TRBJ2-1,TRBV5-1
CASSLRGGKLFF,TGTGCCAGCAGCTTGAGGGGGGGAAAACTGTTTTTT,NA,NA,TRBJ1-4,TRBV5-6
CASSPSQTSGIETQYF,TGTGCCAGCTCACCATCCCAGACAAGCGGCATCGAGACCCAGTACTTC,NA,NA,TRBJ2-5,TRBV18
CASGTVPTNEKLFF,TGTGCCAGCGGGACAGTGCCAACTAATGAAAAACTGTTTTTT,TRBD1,NA,TRBJ1-4,TRBV28
CASSYLQGGAEAFF,TGTGCCAGCAGTTACCTTCAGGGTGGCGCTGAAGCTTTCTTT,NA,NA,TRBJ1-1,TRBV6-5
CASSSGLGSTDTQYF,TGTGCCAGCAGCTCAGGACTAGGGAGTACAGATACGCAGTATTTT,TRBD2,NA,TRBJ2-3,TRBV7-2
CASSHTQGSRLPQHF,TGCGCCAGCAGCCACACCCAGGGCTCACGGTTGCCCCAGCATTTT,NA,NA,TRBJ1-5,TRBV4-1
CASSQNPGLARDTQYF,TGTGCCAGCAGCCAAAACCCAGGACTAGCGAGGGATACGCAGTATTTT,TRBD2,NA,TRBJ2-3,TRBV14
CATSRVLAGGPADTQYF,TGTGCCACCAGCAGGGTCTTGGCGGGAGGGCCGGCAGATACGCAGTATTTT,TRBD2,NA,TRBJ2-3,TRBV15
CASSSPAGSANYGYTF,TGTGCCAGCAGTTCCCCAGCGGGAAGCGCTAACTATGGCTACACCTTC,NA,NA,TRBJ1-2,TRBV27
CASTLRPGAGINEKLFF,TGTGCCAGCACCCTCAGGCCTGGGGCAGGTATTAATGAAAAACTGTTTTTT,NA,NA,TRBJ1-4,TRBV28
CASSTRDSTDTQYF,TGTGCCAGTAGCACCCGGGACTCCACAGATACGCAGTATTTT,NA,NA,TRBJ2-3,TRBV19
CAISEWPVVGEQYF,TGTGCCATCAGTGAGTGGCCAGTGGTCGGCGAGCAGTACTTC,NA,NA,TRBJ2-7,TRBV10-3
CASSSRANTGELFF,TGTGCCAGCTCGTCCAGGGCGAACACCGGGGAGCTGTTTTTT,NA,once,TRBJ2-2,TRBV18
CASSQKIWRQGLSSPLHF,TGTGCCAGCAGCCAAAAGATTTGGCGACAGGGGTTGAGTTCACCCCTCCACTTT,TRBD1,NA,TRBJ1-6,TRBV14
CASSFGLQETQYF,TGCGCCAGCAGCTTCGGTCTACAAGAGACCCAGTACTTC,NA,NA,TRBJ2-5,TRBV5-1
CASSLVSGANVLTF,TGTGCCAGCAGCTTGGTATCTGGGGCCAACGTCCTGACTTTC,NA,NA,TRBJ2-6,TRBV5-6
CASSTILNTEAFF,TGTGCCAGCAGCACGATCCTAAACACTGAAGCTTTCTTT,NA,NA,TRBJ1-1,TRBV11-2
CAISEGDRVEGNTIYF,TGTGCCATCAGTGAGGGTGACAGGGTCGAAGGAAACACCATATATTTT,TRBD1,NA,TRBJ1-3,TRBV10-3
CASSYWSLGSYEQYF,TGTGCCAGCAGTTACTGGTCTCTGGGTAGCTACGAGCAGTACTTC,NA,NA,TRBJ2-7,TRBV6-5
CASSPRNPSGNTIYF,TGTGCCAGCAGCCCGAGGAACCCATCGGGAAACACCATATATTTT,NA,NA,TRBJ1-3,TRBV11-1
CASSSASSGLGYF,TGCGCCAGCAGCTCGGCCTCCTCCGGTTTGGGATACTTC,NA,NA,TRBJ2-5,TRBV5-1
CASSIDRDEQYF,TGTGCCAGCAGCATTGACCGCGACGAGCAGTACTTC,NA,NA,TRBJ2-7,TRBV11-3
CASSLELRADTGELFF,TGTGCCAGCAGCTTGGAGCTCAGGGCGGACACCGGGGAGCTGTTTTTT,NA,NA,TRBJ2-2,TRBV5-4
CASSPPGRTANTGELFF,TGTGCCAGCTCACCACCCGGGCGGACGGCGAACACCGGGGAGCTGTTTTTT,NA,NA,TRBJ2-2,TRBV18
CARFWGGLSGYTF,TGTGCCCGTTTCTGGGGGGGGCTGTCTGGCTACACCTTC,NA,NA,TRBJ1-2,TRBV30
CASSPGQGDYGYTF,TGTGCCAGCAGTCCGGGACAGGGAGACTATGGCTACACCTTC,TRBD1,once,TRBJ1-2,TRBV6-6
CASSLNSPHEQYF,TGTGCCAGCAGCTTAAACTCCCCTCACGAGCAGTACTTC,NA,NA,TRBJ2-7,TRBV7-9
CASSSPPGEDEQYF,TGTGCCAGCAGCTCACCTCCAGGGGAGGACGAGCAGTACTTC,NA,NA,TRBJ2-7,TRBV28
CASSPGGLAGVSYEQYF,TGTGCCAGCAGCCCGGGGGGTCTAGCGGGAGTATCCTACGAGCAGTACTTC,TRBD2,once,TRBJ2-7,TRBV5-4
CASQSTSLSYEQYF,TGTGCCAGCCAAAGTACGTCCCTCTCCTACGAGCAGTACTTC,NA,NA,TRBJ2-7,TRBV6-5
CASKRVEGNTIYF,TGTGCCAGCAAACGGGTGGAAGGAAACACCATATATTTT,NA,NA,TRBJ1-3,TRBV2
CASTPPGMGTEAFF,TGTGCCAGCACACCTCCCGGGATGGGCACTGAAGCTTTCTTT,NA,few,TRBJ1-1,TRBV25-1
CASSLGTFSGVETQYF,TGCGCCAGCAGCTTGGGAACGTTCTCAGGGGTGGAGACCCAGTACTTC,NA,NA,TRBJ2-5,TRBV5-1
CASSELGGNYGYTF,TGTGCCAGCAGTGAGCTTGGGGGAAACTATGGCTACACCTTC,NA,NA,TRBJ1-2,TRBV6-5
CASSKDEYYNEQFF,TGTGCTAGCAGCAAAGACGAGTATTACAATGAGCAGTTCTTC,NA,NA,TRBJ2-1,TRBV7-7
CASSLGGGSEAFF,TGTGCCAGCAGCTTAGGTGGCGGCAGTGAAGCTTTCTTT,NA,NA,TRBJ1-1,TRBV11-2